This T cell receptor (beta chain) came from a study of shared clonotypes between healthy human individuals (dated by TCRdb to about 2020). With respect to the entire study: Three men and a couple of women, aged 18 to 49 years, made up the cohort. For each donor, CD4 naive and CD4 memory were each run on three plates, CD8 naive on two plates, and CD8 memory on one plate. Different laboratories and diverse techniques were used to prepare libraries and sequence TCR repertoires, to increase sequencing depth and limit assay-specific biases. To estimate repertoire size and how much clonotypes are shared between individuals, the study performed deep sequencing of blood TCR repertoires from five healthy adults. Between about 0.85 and 9.5 billion PBMCs per donor were obtained by leukapheresis.

Points the paper makes about the study in general: Compared with non-shared clonotypes, the clonotypes found in all four sorted-subset donors had higher generation probabilities. Incomplete sequencing was indicated by rarefaction of sorted-subset datasets, despite the large sequencing depth. Estimated clonotype richness was generally larger for naive than for memory subsets. Across a handful of donors, around 5% of naive CD4, approximately 3.6% of naive CD8, 2.3% of memory CD4, and around 0.4% of memory CD8 clonotypes were shared. The small number of donors limited the genetic and exposure-history diversity represented. Sampling was limited to blood, and TCR repertoires in tissue likely differ from TCR repertoires in blood. Pairwise subsampling indicated that sequencing depth was expected to affect the degree of clonotype sharing among donors.

To note about this clone: The antigen it binds to is not known. Nothing much larger sits one base from this clone, and base qualities are not available.

Using the deep immunoSEQ assay, multiplex PCR amplified TCR CDR3 regions from genomic DNA. Extracted genomic DNA from each cell subset was spread evenly across all wells of several immunoSEQ 96-well plates, with each plate serving as a replicate. For sorted subsets, 200 ng of genomic DNA, equivalent to some 30,000 T cell genomes, went into each replicate PCR. Purified libraries were measured with a Qubit 3.0 fluorometer, size-checked on a Bioanalyzer 2100, and measured again with the KAPA Library Quantification kit. Each immunoSEQ 96-well plate was sequenced on its own single-read 150-cycle Illumina NextSeq 550 flow cell. Per the original workflow: Because the immunoSEQ output held only junctional sequences and lacked quality scores, the filtering could not match the filtering applied to full-length reads. Sequences were annotated with PyIR, a Python wrapper for IgBLAST v1.9, using IMGT germline references to assign V/J genes and CDR3. Any read was removed if the V/J assignment was weak (E-value above 1e-6), the CDR3 was missing, or the read contained stop codons, out-of-frame junctions, or ambiguous translated residues. A V3J clonotype was defined by an identical inferred V gene, J gene, and CDR3 amino acid sequence. The percentage overlap between two repertoires was calculated by dividing the number of shared unique clonotypes by the size of the smaller repertoire. Three approaches were used to assess repertoire richness: RTK rarefaction, the Chao1 estimator, and Recon v2.1 estimates of unobserved clonotypes. Generation probabilities were computed with OLGA for all TCRbeta clonotypes obtained by the gDNA method from a handful of donors. In TCRdb, the immuneACCESS table is reduced to in-frame sequences with V and J assigned. These tables do not hold every clone; where another copy was compared, an unresolved V gene accounts for under half, and the others remain unexplained. V and J calls and clone size are copied from that table; D and trimming were computed from the DNA. The sample table contains millions of clones; only one count was recorded for roughly 93% of them. The top ten hold 0.39% of the sample.

V is cut by 1 base and J by 8 bases, and the space between the germline ends is 16 bases. The CDR3 sequence holds 15 residues, the cysteine and phenylalanine included. Only the CDR3 DNA is retained, 45 bases long and in frame from the first base. Reading the germline V gene gives CDR1 SGHRS and CDR2 YFSETQ. The donors were healthy, HIV-negative adults with no recently reported acute infections or vaccinations. Only Caucasian adults living in Nashville, Tennessee, USA were represented among the donors. CD4+ T cells were enriched through magnetic negative selection, after which naive cells were positively selected on CD45RA and the remaining negative fraction served as the memory subset. After blood collection by leukapheresis, PBMCs were isolated using Ficoll-Histopaque density gradient centrifugation and then cryopreserved in the vapor phase of liquid nitrogen. Purity and quantity of every magnetically sorted T cell population were checked by analytical flow cytometry. From each sorted fraction, genomic DNA was isolated and quantified by UV absorbance on a Nanodrop 2000c.

The chain employs TRBV5-1 and TRBJ1-3, with a weak D call of TRBD1 (5 bases match). Sequenced: naive CD4+ T cells from PBMCs. The meaning of the sample's cell subset or site label: CD45RA+ positively selected. The clonotype comes from a man younger than 35 in good health. Some clones in this sample may be carry-over from other donors' samples. Here is the DNA: TGCGCCAGCAGCTTGTCCGGGGCCCCCGGGGACACCATATATTTT. Translation gives CASSLSGAPGDTIYF.